Given below is one TCR beta chain in context. What it binds is not known. This specimen comes from a study of OX40 agonist ivuxolimab in advanced cancers. Study findings and constraints: Partial responders at 0.1-3.0 mg/kg had among the lowest clonal expansion.

Trimming took 2 bases from V and 4 from J, leaving 11 bases between them. The CDR3 contains 14 residues. Looked up from germline, CDR1 is SGHVS and CDR2 is FNYEAQ. The assay was immunoSEQ multiplex PCR, and TCRdb's table has in-frame clones only and misses some. Of around 34,000 clones in the sample, approximately 80% were seen once. J is TRBJ1-2 and V is TRBV7-6; D remains unclear. Sequencing used CD4+ or CD8+ T cells sorted from blood, obtained in a trial of the OX40 agonist ivuxolimab. This receptor was obtained from an adult with an advanced solid tumor such as melanoma, head and neck, liver or kidney cancer. The CDR3 is CASSLNVLLYGYTF. The CDR3 DNA reads TGTGCCAGCAGCTTAAACGTTCTCCTCTATGGCTACACCTTC.